This T cell receptor beta chain was retrieved from a study of blood T cell repertoires in COVID-19. The overall study: Sample material is recorded as cDNA or gDNA derived from T cells, B-cell-depleted T cells, or PBMCs.

Generated by immunoSEQ multiplex PCR, the TCRdb table keeps only in-frame clones and is missing some. The data show 300,000 to 400,000 clones, with roughly 85% seen just once and roughly 4.2% held by the top ten. Each participant's cohort was designated according to participant-reported clinical history. The CDR3 runs to 14 residues. Germline values: CDR1 SGHDN, CDR2 FVKESK. With 7 bases removed from V and 6 bases from J, the gap between germline ends came to 16 bases. Sequencing was done on a sample of PBMCs or T cells enriched from blood (not recorded which). V usage is TRBV14 and J usage is TRBJ2-1; D unresolved. This sequence was found in a woman between 40 and 55 years old with acute COVID-19. The CDR3 DNA reads as TGTGCCAGCACACCTTTGGGCCTTTCCAATGAGCAGTTCTTC. Protein sequence: CASTPLGLSNEQFF.